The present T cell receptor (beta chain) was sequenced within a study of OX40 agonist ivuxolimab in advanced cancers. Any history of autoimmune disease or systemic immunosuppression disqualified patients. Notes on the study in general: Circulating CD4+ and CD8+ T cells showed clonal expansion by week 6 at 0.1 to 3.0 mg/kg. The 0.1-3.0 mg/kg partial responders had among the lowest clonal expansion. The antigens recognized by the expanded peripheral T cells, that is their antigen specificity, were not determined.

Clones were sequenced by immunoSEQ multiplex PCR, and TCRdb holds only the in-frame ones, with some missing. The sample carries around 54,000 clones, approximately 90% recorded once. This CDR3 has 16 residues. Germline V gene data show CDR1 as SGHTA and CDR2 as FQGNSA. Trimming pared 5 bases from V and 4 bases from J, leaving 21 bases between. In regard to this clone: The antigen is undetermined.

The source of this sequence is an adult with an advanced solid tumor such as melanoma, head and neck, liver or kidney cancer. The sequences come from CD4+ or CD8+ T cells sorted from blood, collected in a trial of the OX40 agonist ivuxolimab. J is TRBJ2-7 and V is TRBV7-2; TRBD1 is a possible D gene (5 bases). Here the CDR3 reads CASSQADIKEIYEQYF. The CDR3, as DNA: TGTGCCAGCAGCCAGGCGGACATTAAAGAGATTTACGAGCAGTACTTC.